The entry below gives a single T cell receptor beta chain sequence along with its context. What it recognizes is unknown. V dropped 6 bases and J dropped 5 bases, with 13 bases sitting between them. The CDR3 sequence is 13 residues long. In germline, CDR1 is MNHNS, CDR2 SASEGT. The record originates from a study of cytomegalovirus exposure and HLA in healthy donors. Overall study findings and caveats: Later work found most CMV-associated TCR beta chains apparently HLA-restricted.

A multiplex PCR was run with 60 Vbeta primers and 13 Jbeta primers. Some clones are missing from TCRdb's copy, which holds only in-frame ones; the method was immunoSEQ multiplex PCR. The sample includes 110,000 to 150,000 clones, around 80% of them seen just once. The sequence derives from a woman aged 35 to 49 in good health and CMV-seropositive. Sequenced sample: PBMCs. V gene TRBV6-1 combines with J gene TRBJ2-5, with D perhaps TRBD2 (6 bases). CDR3 sequence reads: CASSARESETQYF. The CDR3 coding sequence is TGTGCCAGCAGCGCACGGGAGAGCGAGACCCAGTACTTC.